These T cell receptor beta chains were read from a single sample in a study of blood T cell repertoires in COVID-19. The table came from immunoSEQ multiplex PCR; TCRdb's copy has only in-frame clones and leaves some out. The sample carries about 300,000 clones, 70% to 90% recorded once. The sequenced sample was PBMCs or T cells enriched from blood (not recorded which). These receptors came from a woman aged 25 to 39 who had recovered from COVID-19. Each CDR3 is given with its conserved first and last residue. The D gene is left open where the match is weak. A row's size may be missing; if present it is once, few, many or a size class.

few TRBD1 TRBJ1-6 TRBV7-8 CASSTGTGSGRSPLHF TGTGCCAGCAGCACCGGGACAGGGAGCGGGCGATCACCCCTCCACTTT
NA NA TRBJ1-3 TRBV11-2 CASSPPGNTYSGNTIYF TGTGCCAGCAGCCCACCGGGTAATACGTACTCTGGAAACACCATATATTTT
NA TRBD1 TRBJ1-2 TRBV7-9 CASSLAGTGGYGYTF TGTGCCAGCAGCTTAGCGGGGACAGGGGGGTATGGCTACACCTTC
NA TRBD2 TRBJ2-4 TRBV2 CASSKRGGDIQYF TGTGCCAGCAGTAAGCGGGGGGGAGACATTCAGTACTTC
NA NA TRBJ1-1 TRBV7-3 CASSLSQNTEAFF TGTGCCAGCAGCTTAAGTCAGAACACTGAAGCTTTCTTT
NA NA TRBJ2-4 TRBV2 CASSEEGLAKNIQYF TGTGCCAGCAGTGAAGAGGGGCTAGCCAAAAACATTCAGTACTTC
NA TRBD2 TRBJ2-1 TRBV5-6 CASSLTGGDNEQFF TGTGCCAGCAGCTTAACCGGGGGGGACAATGAGCAGTTCTTC
NA NA TRBJ1-1 TRBV10-3 CAISGAGQKTEAFF TGTGCCATCAGTGGGGCAGGACAAAAGACTGAAGCTTTCTTT
NA NA TRBJ2-7 TRBV5-1 CASSPRQDGGEQYF TGCGCCAGCAGCCCCCGACAGGATGGGGGCGAGCAGTACTTC
few NA TRBJ2-5 TRBV7-9 CASSLGRSSETQYF TGTGCCAGCAGCTTGGGCAGGTCCTCAGAGACCCAGTACTTC
few NA TRBJ1-1 TRBV9 CASSVEGLGHTEAFF TGTGCCAGCAGCGTAGAGGGACTGGGCCACACTGAAGCTTTCTTT
NA NA TRBJ1-4 TRBV7-9 CASSIRVENEKLFF TGTGCCAGCAGCATCAGGGTTGAGAATGAAAAACTGTTTTTT
NA NA TRBJ2-3 TRBV6-4 CASSVRFTDTQYF TGTGCCAGCAGTGTCCGGTTCACAGATACGCAGTATTTT
NA TRBD1 TRBJ1-1 TRBV4-1 CASSQDAGAGGAVTEAFF TGCGCCAGCAGCCAAGATGCCGGGGCAGGGGGCGCAGTTACTGAAGCTTTCTTT
NA NA TRBJ2-2 TRBV5-1 CASSLLEGTGELFF TGCGCCAGCAGCTTGTTGGAGGGGACCGGGGAGCTGTTTTTT
NA NA TRBJ1-2 TRBV7-9 CASSSRPGEGYGYTF TGTGCCAGCAGCTCCCGACCGGGGGAAGGCTATGGCTACACCTTC
once NA TRBJ2-3 TRBV7-2 CASSLYDRPDTQYF TGTGCCAGCAGCTTATACGACAGGCCAGATACGCAGTATTTT